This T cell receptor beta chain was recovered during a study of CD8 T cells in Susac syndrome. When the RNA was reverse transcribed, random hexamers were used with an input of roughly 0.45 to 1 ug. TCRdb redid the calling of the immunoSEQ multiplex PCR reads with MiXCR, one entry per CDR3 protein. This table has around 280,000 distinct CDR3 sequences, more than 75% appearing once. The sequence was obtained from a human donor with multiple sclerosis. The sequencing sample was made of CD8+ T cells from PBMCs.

CDR3 residues: CASSGGQGAYQPQHF. CDR3 DNA sequence: TGTGCCAGCAGCGGTGGACAGGGGGCTTATCAGCCCCAGCATTTT. This chain connects TRBV9 to TRBJ1-5; 11 nucleotides match TRBD1. The germline V gene encodes CDR1 SGDLS and CDR2 YYNGEE. J was trimmed by 5 bases and V by 3 bases; bases with no gene match: 4. This CDR3 has 15 amino acids.